The 22 T cell receptor beta chains listed next were all sequenced from one sample in a study of Ad26.COV2.S vaccination and SARS-CoV-2 variants. Only in-frame clones appear in the TCRdb table, and some are missing; sequencing was by immunoSEQ multiplex PCR. The sample records tens of thousands of clones, 82% being singletons. Specimen: peripheral blood, collected after recovery from COVID-19. These TCRs come from a human donor who had recovered from COVID-19.

V gene TRBV7-8 combines with J gene TRBJ2-3; 8 nucleotides match TRBD2. Looked up from germline, CDR1 is SGHVS and CDR2 is FQNEAQ. This CDR3 contains 15 residues. Unmatched junction bases numbered 5, after V lost 5 bases and J lost 1 base. The CDR3 here is CASSGLAVGTDTQYF. The CDR3 DNA follows: TGTGCCAGCAGCGGACTAGCTGTCGGCACAGATACGCAGTATTTT. Full variable domain (remainder filled in from reference TRBV7-8 and TRBJ2-3): GAGVSQSPRYKVAKRGQDVALRCDPISGHVSLFWYQQALGQGPEFLTYFQNEAQLDKSGLPSDRFFAERPEGSVSTLKIQRTQQEDSAVYLCASSGLAVGTDTQYFGPGTRLTVL.

This chain uses TRBV19 with TRBJ2-2, with TRBD2 matching over 14 bases. V was clipped by 4 bases and J by 1 base; unmatched bases: 2. Per the germline V gene, CDR1 is LNHDA and CDR2 is SQIVND (reference sequence). The CDR3 extends over 17 amino acids. CDR3: CASSRGLAGENTGELFF. CDR3 sequence (DNA): TGTGCCAGTAGTAGGGGACTAGCGGGGGAGAACACCGGGGAGCTGTTTTTT.

V is TRBV11-3 and J is TRBJ2-3; TRBD2 aligns across 7 bases. CDR1 SGHNT and CDR2 YENEEA come from the germline V gene. The trim removed 3 bases at V and 4 bases at J, leaving 4 bases unmatched. The CDR3 sequence is 14 residues long. DNA for the CDR3: TGTGCCAGCAGCTTCGGGACTACCTCAGATACGCAGTATTTT. Amino acids: CASSFGTTSDTQYF.

The J gene is TRBJ1-1, the V gene TRBV12-3 or TRBV12-4, with TRBD1 as a possible D gene (6 bases). V dropped 3 bases and J dropped 10 bases, with 12 bases sitting between them. The CDR3 extends over 12 amino acids. In DNA form, the CDR3 reads TGTGCCAGCAGTTTTGAACAGGGTAGAGCTTTCTTT. Protein: CASSFEQGRAFF.

This clone was seen only once. The V and J genes are TRBV5-4 and TRBJ2-5; 8 bases map to TRBD1. Germline CDR1 SGHNT, CDR2 YYREEE (reference sequence). This CDR3 has 14 residues. V shed 0 bases and J 6 bases; nucleotides not matched to a gene: 4. In DNA form, the CDR3 reads TGTGCCAGCAGCTTGGGACAGGGGATAAAGACCCAGTACTTC. It translates to CASSLGQGIKTQYF. Drawing the rest from reference TRBV5-4 and TRBJ2-5, the complete variable domain is ETGVTQSPTHLIKTRGQQVTLRCSSQSGHNTVSWYQQALGQGPQFIFQYYREEENGRGNFPPRFSGLQFPNYSSELNVNALELDDSALYLCASSLGQGIKTQYFGPGTRLLVL.

The chain uses TRBV6-2 or TRBV6-3 and TRBJ2-2; D gene unclear. There are 13 residues in the CDR3. Per germline, CDR1 MNHEY and CDR2 SVGEGT. V shed 5 bases and J shed 0 bases, with 4 bases lying between them. CDR3 sequence reads: CASSRSNTGELFF. The CDR3 bases are TGTGCCAGCAGTCGATCGAACACCGGGGAGCTGTTTTTT.

V is TRBV6-1 and J is TRBJ1-5, with D perhaps TRBD1 (5 bases). Between the trimmed V and J ends, which lost 0 bases and 4 bases, there was a span of 16 bases. There are 17 residues in the CDR3. Germline assignment: CDR1 MNHNS and CDR2 SASEGT. DNA of the CDR3: TGTGCCAGCAGTGAAGCGGGCCAGGGTGTAGTTAATCAGCCCCAGCATTTT. It yields the protein CASSEAGQGVVNQPQHF.

This clone was seen a handful of times. The rearrangement joins TRBV28 to TRBJ2-6; D may correspond to TRBD1 or TRBD2 (7 bases each). Germline V CDR1 and CDR2: MDHEN, SYDVKM. The V gene lost 5 bases and the J gene lost 0 bases, with 23 bases spanning the gap. CDR3 size: 20 residues. CDR3 in amino acids: CASSHRGGRTRDSGANVLTF. The CDR3 DNA sequence: TGTGCCAGCAGTCACAGGGGTGGAAGGACTAGGGACTCTGGGGCCAACGTCCTGACTTTC.

V gene TRBV11-2 combines with J gene TRBJ1-1; D is unclear. The ends were cut back, 3 bases at V and 5 bases at J, with 7 bases in the middle. This CDR3 is built from 12 residues. Germline V gene sequence: CDR1 SGHAT, CDR2 FQNNGV. CDR3 in amino acids: CASSFEVTEAFF. CDR3 nucleotide sequence: TGTGCCAGCAGCTTCGAGGTGACTGAAGCTTTCTTT.

The gene calls are TRBV6-5 and TRBJ1-4, with 7 bases that match TRBD1. The trim removed 0 bases at V and 15 bases at J, leaving 13 bases unmatched. The germline V gene has CDR1 MNHEY and CDR2 SVGAGI. The CDR3 length is 15 residues. CDR3 in amino acids: CASSYSMGQLGRMFF. The CDR3 DNA reads as TGTGCCAGCAGTTACTCCATGGGACAGTTGGGAAGGATGTTTTTT.

This chain connects TRBV5-6 to TRBJ2-1, with D possibly being TRBD2 (5 bases). V lost 0 bases and J lost 11, with 15 bases in between. The CDR3 has 14 residues. In germline, CDR1 is SGHDT, CDR2 YYEEEE. CDR3 nucleotides: TGTGCCAGCAGCTTGGGGCTAGCTGGGAATAAGCAGTTCTTC. It specifies CASSLGLAGNKQFF.

CDR3 sequence reads: CASSPLGTPQETQYF. DNA of the CDR3: TGTGCCAGTAGTCCTCTGGGGACACCACAAGAGACCCAGTACTTC. The rearrangement uses TRBV19 and TRBJ2-5; D possibly corresponds to TRBD1 (6 bases). CDR1 is LNHDA, CDR2 SQIVND, per germline (reference sequence). The CDR3 is 15 residues long. Trimming pared 5 bases from V and 2 bases from J, leaving 15 bases between.

In the case of this clone: At one boundary the junction diverges from the germline segment, which might be a read error. This rearrangement joins TRBV7-2 to TRBJ2-1; 9 nucleotides line up with TRBD2. Looked up from germline, CDR1 is SGHTA and CDR2 is FQGNSA. This CDR3 contains 15 residues. CDR3 protein: CASSVAGASYNEQFF. The CDR3 coding sequence is TGTGCCAGCAGCGTAGCGGGAGCGTCCTACAATGAGCAGTTCTTC.

A single count supports this clone. V is TRBV6-6 and J is TRBJ1-6; no firm D call. Looked up from germline, CDR1 is MNHNY and CDR2 is SVGAGI (reference sequence). The CDR3 has 13 residues. The V and J ends lost 6 bases and 3 bases respectively, with 6 bases between them. The CDR3 spells CASRQRYNSPLHF. The CDR3 coding sequence is TGTGCCAGCAGACAGCGCTATAATTCACCCCTCCACTTT.

The chain joins TRBV7-9 to TRBJ2-5; no reliable D call. CDR1 SEHNR and CDR2 FQNEAQ come from the germline V gene (reference sequence). CDR3 length equals 15 residues. V was cut by 2 bases and J by 1 base, with 11 bases left in between. CDR3 residues: CASSLLVPIQETQYF. The CDR3 DNA is TGTGCCAGCAGCTTACTAGTTCCAATCCAAGAGACCCAGTACTTC.

This clone was seen only once. V and J are TRBV6-4 and TRBJ2-7; no clear D gene. The CDR3 loop spans 10 amino acids. Trimming removed 8 bases from V and 6 bases from J, with 8 bases in between. Germline V lookup: CDR1 MRHNA, CDR2 SNTAGT. Here the CDR3 reads CASPAPEQYF. Here the CDR3 DNA reads TGTGCCAGCCCCGCTCCCGAGCAGTACTTC.

Only one count was recorded for this clone. The chain carries TRBV10-2 and TRBJ2-1; 9 nucleotides line up with TRBD1. The germline V gene has CDR1 WSHSY and CDR2 SAAADI. This CDR3 comprises 15 residues. Trimming removed 1 base from V and 4 bases from J; junction bases left unmatched: 2. As DNA, the CDR3 is TGCGCCAGCAGTGAGTTAGGACAGGGGTACAATGAGCAGTTCTTC. The encoded protein is CASSELGQGYNEQFF.

V gene TRBV27 combines with J gene TRBJ2-3, with 7 positions matching TRBD2. Germline values: CDR1 MNHEY, CDR2 SMNVEV (reference sequence). The CDR3 runs to 13 residues. The V segment lost 6 bases and the J segment 5 bases; nucleotides outside the gene matches: 5. CDR3 protein: CASRGRGEDTQYF. The CDR3 DNA follows: TGTGCCAGCAGGGGGAGGGGTGAAGATACGCAGTATTTT.

V is TRBV7-2 and J is TRBJ2-3, with TRBD1 identical over 7 bases. The V segment lost 1 base and the J segment 5 bases; nucleotides outside the gene matches: 6. Germline CDR1 SGHTA, CDR2 FQGNSA. CDR3 length equals 15 residues. The CDR3 sequence is CASSLGTGAGDTQYF. Here the CDR3 DNA reads TGTGCCAGCAGCTTAGGGACAGGCGCTGGAGATACGCAGTATTTT. The whole variable domain, filled in from reference TRBV7-2 and TRBJ2-3, reads GAGVSQSPSNKVTEKGKDVELRCDPISGHTALYWYRQSLGQGLEFLIYFQGNSAPDKSGLPSDRFSAERTGGSVSTLTIQRTQQEDSAVYLCASSLGTGAGDTQYFGPGTRLTVL.

The chain joins TRBV19 to TRBJ2-1; D tentatively reads TRBD1 or TRBD2 (5 bases each). The CDR3 is made up of 16 amino acids. Germline V gives CDR1 LNHDA, CDR2 SQIVND (reference sequence). V was cut by 5 bases and J by 0 bases, with 14 bases left in between. The CDR3 protein is CASSLGTGSSYNEQFF. In DNA form, the CDR3 reads TGTGCCAGTAGTCTCGGGACGGGGAGCTCCTACAATGAGCAGTTCTTC.

The V and J genes are TRBV11-2 and TRBJ2-1, with D hard to call. V dropped 5 bases and J dropped 4 bases, with 12 bases sitting between them. This CDR3 comprises 14 residues. In germline, CDR1 is SGHAT, CDR2 FQNNGV. DNA for the CDR3: TGTGCCAGCAGCCAGGTGGAGTGGTACAATGAGCAGTTCTTC. This gives the protein CASSQVEWYNEQFF.

The chain's CDR3 is CASSRTPDYNEQFF. The CDR3 nucleotides read TGTGCCAGCAGTCGGACTCCAGACTACAATGAGCAGTTCTTC. The rearrangement links TRBV27 to TRBJ2-1, with D tentatively TRBD2 (5 bases). Trimming removed 5 bases at V and 3 bases at J, with 11 bases between. The germline V gene has CDR1 MNHEY and CDR2 SMNVEV (reference sequence). The CDR3 runs to 14 residues.